The rows below give T cell receptor beta chains drawn from one sample of a study of Ad26.COV2.S vaccination and SARS-CoV-2 variants. Profiled with immunoSEQ multiplex PCR; TCRdb holds only in-frame clones, not every one. The sample consists of more than 300,000 clones, about 86% of them appearing once. The material was peripheral blood, obtained in a trial of Ad26.COV2.S vaccine versus placebo. The receptors were sampled from a person between 18 and 65 years old who received the Ad26.COV2.S COVID-19 vaccine or a placebo. Each CDR3 is given with its conserved first and last residue. The D gene is left open where the match is weak. A row's size may be missing; if present it is once, few, many or a size class.

d_call clone_size j_call v_call cdr3_nt cdr3_aa
- - TRBJ2-1 TRBV11-2 TGTGCCAGCAAACCTAGCGTCACGTACAATGAGCAGTTCTTC CASKPSVTYNEQFF
- few TRBJ2-2 TRBV7-2 TGTGCCAGCAGCTCCCTATCGGCGTACGAGGTCCGGAACACCGGGGAGCTGTTTTTT CASSSLSAYEVRNTGELFF
TRBD1 - TRBJ1-4 TRBV19 TGTGCCAGTAGTGGTGATCGACAGGGGGCTTATGAAAAACTGTTTTTT CASSGDRQGAYEKLFF
- few TRBJ1-4 TRBV2 TGTGCCAGCACCTTTCGAGGAGCCAGTGAAAAACTGTTTTTT CASTFRGASEKLFF
TRBD1 once TRBJ2-2 TRBV24-1 TGTGCCACCAGTGACACCGGGACAGGGGGCAGGACCGGGGAGCTGTTTTTT CATSDTGTGGRTGELFF
- - TRBJ1-2 TRBV6-5 TGTGCCAGCAGTTACTCCCCCTCGGGGGCATATGGCTACACCTTC CASSYSPSGAYGYTF
- - TRBJ1-1 TRBV6-4 TGTGCCACCAGACAGTTTATTGACACTGAAGCTTTCTTT CATRQFIDTEAFF
- few TRBJ1-2 TRBV9 TGTGCCAGCAGCACTATGGACGGCTATGGCTACACCTTC CASSTMDGYGYTF
- - TRBJ2-7 TRBV11-2 TGTGCCAGCACCTTTGACACACACGAGCAGTACTTC CASTFDTHEQYF
- - TRBJ2-1 TRBV7-8 TGTGCCAGCAGCCCGTACCGGGTACCAGGGAGGTCCTACAATGAGCAGTTCTTC CASSPYRVPGRSYNEQFF
- - TRBJ1-4 TRBV5-5 TGTGCCAGCAGCTTGGCGACAGACTATGAAAAACTGTTTTTT CASSLATDYEKLFF
TRBD2 - TRBJ2-5 TRBV5-4 TGTGCCAGCAGCTTGGTGACGGGGGGGCCGCAAGAGACCCAGTACTTC CASSLVTGGPQETQYF
TRBD1 - TRBJ1-5 TRBV6-2/TRBV6-3 TGTGCCAGCAGTTACCCCCTGGGACAGGGACTGAGCAATCAGCCCCAGCATTTT CASSYPLGQGLSNQPQHF
- - TRBJ1-6 TRBV6-2/TRBV6-3 TGTGCCAGCAGTTACTCACGTGAGGAGGGACTAATCCCCTATAATTCACCCCTCCACTTT CASSYSREEGLIPYNSPLHF
- - TRBJ2-3 TRBV24-1 TGTGCCACCAGTGATTTTAGAACAGATACGCAGTATTTT CATSDFRTDTQYF
TRBD1 - TRBJ2-2 TRBV18 TGTGCCAGCTCACTCGGACAGGGAGGAACCGGGGAGCTGTTTTTT CASSLGQGGTGELFF
TRBD2 - TRBJ2-7 TRBV5-1 TGCGCCAGCAGCCGGCTTAGCGGGGGCTCCTACGAGCAGTACTTC CASSRLSGGSYEQYF
- - TRBJ2-7 TRBV5-6 TGTGCCAGCAGCCGCGATCGGGCGTCCTACGAGCAGTACTTC CASSRDRASYEQYF
TRBD2 - TRBJ2-3 TRBV5-1 TGCGCCAGCAGCCCTAGCGGGGGGCTAAACACAGATACGCAGTATTTT CASSPSGGLNTDTQYF
TRBD1 - TRBJ1-1 TRBV18 TGTGCCAGCTCACTGTACAGGGGTTACACTGAAGCTTTCTTT CASSLYRGYTEAFF
TRBD1 - TRBJ2-4 TRBV3-1/TRBV3-2 TGTGCCAGCAGCCAAGGCCCGGACAGGTTCAAGGACATTCAGTACTTC CASSQGPDRFKDIQYF
TRBD1 - TRBJ1-1 TRBV7-9 TGTGCCAGCAGCTCGCCGGGACAGCACACTGAAGCTTTCTTT CASSSPGQHTEAFF
- - TRBJ1-6 TRBV6-6 TGTGCCAGCAGTTCAGCGAGTCGGAATTCACCCCTCCACTTT CASSSASRNSPLHF
- - TRBJ2-7 TRBV7-9 TGTGCCAGCAGCTTCACAGGAATTACCTACGAGCAGTACTTC CASSFTGITYEQYF
TRBD2 - TRBJ2-1 TRBV4-1 TGCGCCAGCAGCCAAGATCCGGGACTAGCGGGGTCCCCCCGGCTCTTC CASSQDPGLAGSPRLF
- - TRBJ1-1 TRBV5-1 TGCGCCAGCAGCTTGGCCGGGGACCTGGGCTCCGGTGAAGCTTTCTTT CASSLAGDLGSGEAFF